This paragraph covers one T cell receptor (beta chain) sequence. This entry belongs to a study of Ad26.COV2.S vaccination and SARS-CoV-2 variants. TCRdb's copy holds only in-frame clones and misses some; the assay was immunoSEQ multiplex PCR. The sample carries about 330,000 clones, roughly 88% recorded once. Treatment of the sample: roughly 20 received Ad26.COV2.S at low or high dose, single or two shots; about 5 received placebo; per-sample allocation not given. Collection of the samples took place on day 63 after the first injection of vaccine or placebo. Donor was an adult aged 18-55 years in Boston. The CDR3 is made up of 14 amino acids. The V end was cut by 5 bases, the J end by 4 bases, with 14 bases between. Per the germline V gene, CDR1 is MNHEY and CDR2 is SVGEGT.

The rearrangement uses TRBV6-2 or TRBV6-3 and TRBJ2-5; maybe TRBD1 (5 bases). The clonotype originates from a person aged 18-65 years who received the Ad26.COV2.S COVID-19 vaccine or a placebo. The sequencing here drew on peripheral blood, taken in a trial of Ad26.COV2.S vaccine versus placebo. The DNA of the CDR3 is TGTGCCAGCAGTCAAGGGGCAGATCCAGAGACCCAGTACTTC. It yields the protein CASSQGADPETQYF.